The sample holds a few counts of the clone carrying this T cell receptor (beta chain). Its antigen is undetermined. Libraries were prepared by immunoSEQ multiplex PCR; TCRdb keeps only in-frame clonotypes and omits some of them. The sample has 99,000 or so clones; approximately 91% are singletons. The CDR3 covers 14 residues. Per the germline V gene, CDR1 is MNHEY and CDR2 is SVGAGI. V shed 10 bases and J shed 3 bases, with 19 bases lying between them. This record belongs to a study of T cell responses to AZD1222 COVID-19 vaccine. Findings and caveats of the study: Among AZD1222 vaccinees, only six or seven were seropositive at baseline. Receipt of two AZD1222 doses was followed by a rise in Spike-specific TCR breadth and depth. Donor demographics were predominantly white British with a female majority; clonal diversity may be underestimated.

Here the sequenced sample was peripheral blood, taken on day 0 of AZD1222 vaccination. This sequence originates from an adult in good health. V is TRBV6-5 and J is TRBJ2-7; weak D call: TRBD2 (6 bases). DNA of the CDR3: TGTGCCACTCATGGGGAGGAGGCAAACTACGAGCAGTACTTC. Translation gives CATHGEEANYEQYF.